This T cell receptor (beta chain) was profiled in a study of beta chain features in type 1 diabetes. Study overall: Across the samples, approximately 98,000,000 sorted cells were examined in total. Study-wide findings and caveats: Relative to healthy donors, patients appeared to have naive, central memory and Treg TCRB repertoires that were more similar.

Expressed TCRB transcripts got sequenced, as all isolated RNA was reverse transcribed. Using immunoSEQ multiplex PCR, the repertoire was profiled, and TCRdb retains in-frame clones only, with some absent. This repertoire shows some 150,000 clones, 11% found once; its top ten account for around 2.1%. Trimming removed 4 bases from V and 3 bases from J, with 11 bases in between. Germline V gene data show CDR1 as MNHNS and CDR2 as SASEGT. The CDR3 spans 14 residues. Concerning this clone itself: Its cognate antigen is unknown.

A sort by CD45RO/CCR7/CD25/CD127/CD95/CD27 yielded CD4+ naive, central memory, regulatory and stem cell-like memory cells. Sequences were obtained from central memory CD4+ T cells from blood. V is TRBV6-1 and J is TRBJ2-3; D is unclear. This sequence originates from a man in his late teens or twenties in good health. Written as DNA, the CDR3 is TGTGCCAGCAGTGGTTACGCTAGGACAGATACGCAGTATTTT. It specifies CASSGYARTDTQYF.